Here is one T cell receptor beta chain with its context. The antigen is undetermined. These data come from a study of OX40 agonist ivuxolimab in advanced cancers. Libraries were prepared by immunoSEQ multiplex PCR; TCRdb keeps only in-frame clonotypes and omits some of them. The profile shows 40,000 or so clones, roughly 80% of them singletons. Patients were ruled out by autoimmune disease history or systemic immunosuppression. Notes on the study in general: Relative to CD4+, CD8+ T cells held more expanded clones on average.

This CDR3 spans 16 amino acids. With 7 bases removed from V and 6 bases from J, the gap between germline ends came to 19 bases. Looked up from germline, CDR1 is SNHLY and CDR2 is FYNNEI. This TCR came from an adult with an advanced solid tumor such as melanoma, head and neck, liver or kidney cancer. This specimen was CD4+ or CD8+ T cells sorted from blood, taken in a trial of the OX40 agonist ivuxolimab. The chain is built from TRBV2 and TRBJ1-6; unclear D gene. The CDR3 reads CASTDGWSSGNSPLHF. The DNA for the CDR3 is TGTGCCAGCACCGATGGTTGGTCCAGTGGTAATTCACCCCTCCACTTT.